A selection of T cell receptor beta chains follows, all from one sample in a study of CD8 T cells in ankylosing spondylitis. One entry per CDR3 protein, called by TCRdb with MiXCR from the 5' RACE reads. This sample has around 210,000 distinct CDR3 sequences, with 8.2% found just once. Sequenced input: blood, either unsorted or a sorted T cell fraction (not recorded which). The receptor set was obtained from a female donor with ankylosing spondylitis or in good health (not recorded which). The CDR3 runs from the conserved cysteine through the conserved F or W. Each record gives: J gene, D gene, clone size, V gene, CDR3 DNA, CDR3 protein. A D gene is named only where the DNA matches it firmly. Only some rows state a clone size, as once, few, many or a class for expanded clones.

TRBJ2-7 . many TRBV28 TGTGCCAGCAGTTCTGGGGAGTTAACCTACGAGCAGTACTTC CASSSGELTYEQYF
TRBJ2-1 . . TRBV20-1 TGCAGTGCTAGATTGGGGGCTCCCAGCTCCTACAATGAGCAGTTCTTC CSARLGAPSSYNEQFF
TRBJ2-3 . many TRBV5-1 TGCGCCAGCAGCTTCAACCCTAGCACAGATACGCAGTATTTT CASSFNPSTDTQYF
TRBJ1-1 . many TRBV6-6 TGTGCCAGCAGTACAATGGGGGAAGAAGCTTTCTTT CASSTMGEEAFF
TRBJ2-5 . many TRBV20-1 TGCAGTGCTTGGGCGCCTGGAGAGACCCAGTACTTC CSAWAPGETQYF
TRBJ2-7 TRBD1 many TRBV10-3 TGTGCCACTAGACAGGGACGAGACGAGCAGTACTTC CATRQGRDEQYF
TRBJ2-3 TRBD2 few TRBV19 TGTGCCAGTAGTAGCGGGCGGGAGGCGACGCAGTATTTT CASSSGREATQYF
TRBJ2-7 . many TRBV12-3/TRBV12-4 TGTGCCAGCAGTGGCCGGGACTCGTACGAGCAGTACTTC CASSGRDSYEQYF
TRBJ1-2 . many TRBV19 TGTGCCAGTAGTCCTCGGGGCGGGAGATCTAACTATGGCTACACCTTC CASSPRGGRSNYGYTF
TRBJ2-1 . . TRBV20-1 TGCAGTGCTACCGCCACAGGCTATGAGCAGTTCTTC CSATATGYEQFF
TRBJ1-1 . many TRBV11-2 TGTGCCAGCAGCCCCTTTCCTAACACTGAAGCTTTCTTT CASSPFPNTEAFF
TRBJ1-4 . many TRBV27 TGTGCCAGCAGTCTCAGGGAAACTAATGAAAAACTGTTTTTT CASSLRETNEKLFF
TRBJ2-2 . many TRBV12-3/TRBV12-4 TGTGCCAGCAGCCTCCGGACTCACACCGGGGAGCTGTTTTTT CASSLRTHTGELFF
TRBJ2-2 . few TRBV19 TGTGCCAGTAGTATACACAGGAACACCGGGGAGCTGTTTTTT CASSIHRNTGELFF
TRBJ1-1 . many TRBV29-1 TGCAGCGTACAGGAGAACACTGAAGCTTTCTTT CSVQENTEAFF
TRBJ2-2 . many TRBV12-3/TRBV12-4 TGTGCCAGCAGTCTTACCGGGCGGGCCGGGGAGCTGTTTTTT CASSLTGRAGELFF
TRBJ2-7 TRBD2 many TRBV29-1 TGCAGCGTTGAAGGCGGGGAGGGCCCCTCCTACGAGCAGTACTTC CSVEGGEGPSYEQYF
TRBJ1-2 . many TRBV12-3/TRBV12-4 TGTGCCAGCTCCCCGAGGGCGGGCTGGGGCTACACCTTC CASSPRAGWGYTF
TRBJ2-1 TRBD2 many TRBV6-2/TRBV6-3 TGTGCCAGCAGAAATAGCGGGAGCTCCTACAATGAGCAGTTCTTC CASRNSGSSYNEQFF
TRBJ1-2 . many TRBV20-1 TGCAGTGCTAGAGATCGATCAGGCTATGGCTACACCTTC CSARDRSGYGYTF
TRBJ2-7 . many TRBV20-1 TGCAGTGCCCGTCCCGGGGGACGCAGTCGTGACGAGCAGTACTTC CSARPGGRSRDEQYF
TRBJ2-1 TRBD1 . TRBV5-5 TGTGCCAGCAGCCGGGACAGGGGGTTCAATGAGCAGTTCTTC CASSRDRGFNEQFF
TRBJ2-3 . many TRBV7-6 TGTGCCAGCAGCTTAATCCAAGATACGCAGTATTTT CASSLIQDTQYF
TRBJ2-3 . . TRBV11-2 TGTGCCAGCAGCTTCCGGGCCAGAGGAGGGAGAGAAGTCCCAGATACGCAGTATTTT CASSFRARGGREVPDTQYF
TRBJ1-1 . . TRBV18 TGTGCCAGCTCACCACTACCCGCCTGGACAGAGTTAAACACTGAAGCTTTCTTT CASSPLPAWTELNTEAFF
TRBJ2-1 TRBD1 . TRBV5-1 TGCGCCAGCAGCTTGAGAGGACAGGGGGTTTATGAGCAGTTCTTC CASSLRGQGVYEQFF
TRBJ2-2 . few TRBV25-1 TGTGCCAGCAGATCAACAGGGAACACCGGGGAGCTGTTTTTT CASRSTGNTGELFF
TRBJ1-2 . many TRBV20-1 TGCAGTGCTAGTCAGGATGCCCTCTATGGCTACACCTTC CSASQDALYGYTF
TRBJ1-1 . . TRBV27 TGTGCCAGCAGTAACCTGGGGAGCCCAGGGAACACTGAAGCTTTCTTT CASSNLGSPGNTEAFF
TRBJ2-1 TRBD2 many TRBV9 TGTGCCAGCAGCGTAGCTGCTAGCGGGATCTTCTTC CASSVAASGIFF
TRBJ2-5 TRBD1 many TRBV5-4 TGTGCCAGCAGCCGTCCGGACAGGGTGTACCAAGAGACCCAGTACTTC CASSRPDRVYQETQYF
TRBJ2-2 . few TRBV28 TGTGCCAGCAAACGACAGGGAGGCACCGGGGAGCTGTTTTTT CASKRQGGTGELFF
TRBJ2-5 TRBD2 few TRBV11-2 TGTGCCAGCAGCCCACGGGGACTAGCGGGAGGGCTTGGAGAGACCCAGTACTTC CASSPRGLAGGLGETQYF
TRBJ2-1 . many TRBV2 TGTGCCAGCGGGCTAGCGTTAACCTACAATGAGCAGTTCTTC CASGLALTYNEQFF
TRBJ2-1 . many TRBV5-1 TGCGCCAGCAGCTTGGCTCCCTCCCCCAATGAGCAGTTCTTC CASSLAPSPNEQFF
TRBJ2-2 . many TRBV5-1 TGCGCCAGCAGCTTGGAAACAGGGCCCACGAACACCGGGGAGCTGTTTTTT CASSLETGPTNTGELFF
TRBJ2-3 TRBD2 many TRBV20-1 TGCAGTGCCGCTAGCGGGAGATACACAGATACGCAGTATTTT CSAASGRYTDTQYF
TRBJ2-1 TRBD1 many TRBV19 TGTGCCAGTAGTATGCGGGACAGGGTGGTAGGGCAGTTCTTC CASSMRDRVVGQFF
TRBJ2-7 . . TRBV29-1 TGCAGCGTTGAGGAAGGTGACGAGCAGTACTTC CSVEEGDEQYF
TRBJ2-7 . many TRBV12-3/TRBV12-4 TGTGCCAGCAGTTTAGAGGGGCGACACTACGAGCAGTACTTC CASSLEGRHYEQYF
TRBJ2-4 TRBD1 . TRBV4-3 TGCGCCAGCAGCCAAGATCTTTCGACAGGGGCGCTAGCCAAAAACATTCAGTACTTC CASSQDLSTGALAKNIQYF
TRBJ1-1 TRBD1 . TRBV11-2 TGTGCCAGCAGCTTAAAGATTGGATACGGACAGGTGAACATGAACACTGAAGCTTTCTTT CASSLKIGYGQVNMNTEAFF
TRBJ1-1 TRBD1 many TRBV20-1 TGCAGTGCTAGAGGGGCGGGACAGGAATGGACTGAAGCTTTCTTT CSARGAGQEWTEAFF
TRBJ1-5 . many TRBV12-3/TRBV12-4 TGTGCCAGCAGTTTTAATCAGCCCCAGCATTTT CASSFNQPQHF
TRBJ2-2 . many TRBV2 TGTGCCAGCAGTTTGGAACACACCGGGGAGCTGTTTTTT CASSLEHTGELFF
TRBJ1-4 TRBD1 few TRBV4-3 TGCGCCAGCAGCCAAGGAGGGGGCGTAAGTGAAAAACTGTTTTTT CASSQGGGVSEKLFF